Each of the 31 T cell receptor beta chains below was sequenced from the same sample in a study of cytomegalovirus exposure and HLA in healthy donors. Researchers ran the PCR with 60 Vbeta and 13 Jbeta primers. Some clones are missing from TCRdb's copy, which holds only in-frame ones; the method was immunoSEQ multiplex PCR. Seen here are around 110,000 clones, around 76% observed once, and the top ten hold roughly 6%. Material for sequencing was PBMCs. The receptor set was obtained from a woman aged 45-59 years in good health and CMV-seropositive.

The chain combines TRBV5-5 with TRBJ1-1; 7 bases map to TRBD1. Germline trimming cut 4 bases from V and 0 bases from J; bases unmatched to any gene: 3. The CDR3 loop spans 14 amino acids. Looked up from germline, CDR1 is SGHKS and CDR2 is YYEKEE (reference sequence). In nucleotides, the CDR3 is TGTGCCAGCAGCCTACAGGGGATGAACACTGAAGCTTTCTTT. The encoded protein is CASSLQGMNTEAFF.

This clone has only a few counts. This chain uses TRBV7-8 with TRBJ1-6, with TRBD1 matching over 7 bases. In germline, CDR1 is SGHVS, CDR2 FQNEAQ. Trimming at V came to 6 bases and at J to 0 bases, leaving 8 bases not matched to a gene. This CDR3 has 17 residues. CDR3: CASRQTGLSSYNSPLHF. The CDR3 DNA is TGTGCCAGCAGGCAGACAGGGCTGAGCTCCTATAATTCACCCCTCCACTTT.

This clone was counted a few times. This rearrangement joins TRBV6-5 to TRBJ2-7, with 7 bases matching TRBD1. V dropped 8 bases and J dropped 4; count of bases not matched to a gene: 5. The germline V gene encodes CDR1 MNHEY and CDR2 SVGAGI. CDR3 length equals 12 residues. CDR3 sequence: CASRQGVYEQYF. CDR3 DNA sequence: TGTGCCAGCCGACAGGGTGTGTACGAGCAGTACTTC.

The chain links TRBV7-3 to TRBJ2-2, with D perhaps matching TRBD1 (5 bases). Germline V lookup: CDR1 SGHTA, CDR2 FQGTGA. This CDR3 comprises 16 residues. The V end lost 5 bases, the J end lost 5 bases, and 18 bases lay between the germline ends. CDR3 protein: CASSPPDSLFTGELFF. The CDR3 coding sequence is TGTGCCAGCAGCCCTCCTGACAGCCTATTTACCGGGGAGCTGTTTTTT.

On this clone: A junction boundary mismatches the germline segment, possibly from a read error. The chain is built from TRBV18 and TRBJ1-6; TRBD1 aligns across 7 bases. This CDR3 comprises 15 residues. Germline V lookup: CDR1 KGHSH, CDR2 LQKENI. CDR3 region: CAGSPTGTANSPLHF. In DNA, the CDR3 is TGTGCCGGCTCACCGACCGGGACAGCTAATTCACCCCTCCACTTT.

This chain links TRBV21-1 with TRBJ1-5; the table's D gene call, TRBD1, was not cross checked with the DNA. TRBV21-1 is a listed pseudogene. CDR3 size: 20 residues. CDR3 amino acids: CASSPFHPAGMPYSNQPQHF. Here the CDR3 DNA reads TGTGCCAGCAGCCCCTTCCACCCGGCAGGAATGCCTTATAGCAATCAGCCCCAGCATTTT.

The J gene is TRBJ2-5, the V gene TRBV6-4; D gene ambiguous. The CDR3 covers 13 residues. Germline-derived CDR1 and CDR2 are MRHNA and SNTAGT. V lost 3 bases and J 5 bases, leaving 10 bases between the germline ends. The CDR3 region is CASSENDLETQYF. The CDR3 DNA sequence: TGTGCCAGCAGTGAAAATGACTTGGAGACCCAGTACTTC.

This clone came up a few times. The chain combines TRBV2 with TRBJ1-5, with 9 bases aligning to TRBD1. CDR1 and CDR2 (germline): SNHLY, FYNNEI. V dropped 7 bases and J dropped 5; count of bases not matched to a gene: 12. The CDR3 is 16 residues long. CDR3 region: CASNFPGQGPHQPQHF. In DNA, the CDR3 is TGTGCCAGCAACTTTCCGGGACAGGGCCCCCATCAGCCCCAGCATTTT.

CDR3 DNA sequence: TGTGCCAGCAGCTTAAGGCGGACAGGGCAAATTGCGAATGGCTACACCTTC. Its translation: CASSLRRTGQIANGYTF. This sequence joins TRBV5-6 and TRBJ1-2; the match to TRBD1 covers 8 bases. Germline CDR1 SGHDT, CDR2 YYEEEE. Trimming took 2 bases from V and 6 from J; bases not matched to a gene: 15. The CDR3 has 17 residues.

The chain couples TRBV9 to TRBJ2-2; 7 positions agree with TRBD1. CDR3 length: 17 amino acids. V shed 2 bases, J shed 2 bases, and the junction held 9 bases outside the gene matches. CDR1 and CDR2 from the germline V gene are SGDLS and YYNGEE. The CDR3, as DNA: TGTGCCAGCAGCGTCCGGGACAGAATCCTCAACACCGGGGAGCTGTTTTTT. Its translation: CASSVRDRILNTGELFF.

CDR3 sequence (DNA): TGTGCCAGCAGTCAATACGACACCCTGAACACTGAAGCTTTCTTT. It specifies CASSQYDTLNTEAFF. J is TRBJ1-1 and V is TRBV5-5; D gene uncertain. The CDR3 is made up of 15 amino acids. The germline V gene has CDR1 SGHKS and CDR2 YYEKEE (reference sequence). V shed 5 bases and J shed 0 bases, with 14 bases lying between them.

The rearrangement uses TRBV21-1 and TRBJ2-1; the D call in the table, TRBD1, was not verified against the DNA. TRBV21-1 counts as a pseudogene. There are 14 residues in the CDR3. The CDR3 nucleotides read TGTGCCAACGGGACAGAATACTCCTACAATGAGCAGTTCTTC. This sequence encodes CANGTEYSYNEQFF.

The CDR3 sequence: CASSLNRGAVGSYNEQFF. CDR3 nucleotide sequence: TGTGCCAGCAGCCTGAACAGGGGGGCGGTGGGCTCCTACAATGAGCAGTTCTTC. The chain recombines TRBV7-8 with TRBJ2-1; TRBD1 agrees at 8 bases. Trimming removed 5 bases from V and 0 bases from J; junction bases left unmatched: 12. The CDR3 contains 18 residues. The germline V gene has CDR1 SGHVS and CDR2 FQNEAQ.

The rearrangement joins TRBV11-2 to TRBJ1-1; a weak D match, TRBD1 (6 bases). CDR1 SGHAT and CDR2 FQNNGV come from the germline V gene. Trimming took 5 bases from V and 1 from J, leaving 17 bases between them. The CDR3 runs 16 residues. CDR3 residues: CASSPHIPTGNTEAFF. CDR3 nucleotide sequence: TGTGCCAGCAGCCCACACATACCGACAGGGAACACTGAAGCTTTCTTT.

The genes are TRBV10-3 and TRBJ2-2; D might be TRBD1 (5 bases). V was trimmed by 10 bases and J by 1 base, leaving 13 bases between them. CDR1 and CDR2 (germline): ENHRY, SYGVKD. The CDR3 spans 14 residues. The CDR3 sequence: CATRGGVNTGELFF. Written as DNA, the CDR3 is TGTGCCACAAGGGGCGGAGTGAACACCGGGGAGCTGTTTTTT.

The chain links TRBV4-1 to TRBJ2-1, with a weak D call TRBD2 (5 bases). Looked up from germline, CDR1 is MGHRA and CDR2 is YSYEKL. Trimming shortened V by 5 bases and J by 9 bases, and 14 bases separated the two germline ends. This CDR3 spans 13 amino acids. The CDR3 DNA is TGCGCCAGCAGCTCAACTAGTTTAGGTGAGCAGTTCTTC. This codes for CASSSTSLGEQFF.

This clone has only one observation. The chain employs TRBV28 and TRBJ2-3; D not resolved. This CDR3 spans 16 amino acids. V lost 7 bases, J lost 2 bases, and 19 bases lay in between. Germline V lookup: CDR1 MDHEN, CDR2 SYDVKM. In DNA, the CDR3 is TGTGCCAGCAATTCCCGGTCGGCGGCCTACACAGATACGCAGTATTTT. Protein: CASNSRSAAYTDTQYF.

This rearrangement joins TRBV29-1 to TRBJ1-1, with 10 nucleotides matching TRBD1. The V segment lost 8 bases and the J segment 7 bases; nucleotides outside the gene matches: 7. Germline CDR1 is SQVTM and CDR2 is ANQGSEA. The length of the CDR3 is 12 residues. CDR3 amino acids: CSIGTGEFEAFF. In nucleotides, the CDR3 is TGCAGCATAGGGACAGGGGAATTTGAAGCTTTCTTT.

In the case of this clone: The sample holds other DNA sequences that translate to the same CDR3. The chain is built from TRBV6-5 and TRBJ1-5; D gene ambiguous. V lost 3 bases and J 2 bases, leaving 5 bases between the germline ends. CDR3 length equals 13 residues. Looked up from germline, CDR1 is MNHEY and CDR2 is SVGAGI. As DNA, the CDR3 is TGTGCCAGCAGTTATACGGGCAATCAGCCCCAGCATTTT. This translates into CASSYTGNQPQHF.

The genes are TRBV28 and TRBJ2-5; 9 nucleotides match TRBD1. The CDR3 consists of 14 residues. The germline gives CDR1 MDHEN, CDR2 SYDVKM. After removal of 6 bases from V and 2 bases from J, the junction contained 4 bases not matched to a gene. The CDR3 bases are TGTGCCAGCAGAATGGGACAGGGACAAGAGACCCAGTACTTC. Protein: CASRMGQGQETQYF.

V usage is TRBV4-3 and J usage is TRBJ2-5, with 7 bases identical to TRBD2. The CDR3 is 13 residues long. Germline assignment: CDR1 LGHNA and CDR2 YSLEER. V was pared by 4 bases and J by 3 bases, with 2 bases of the junction left unmatched. CDR3 in amino acids: CASSPGLEETQYF. The CDR3 region has the DNA TGCGCCAGCAGCCCTGGACTAGAAGAGACCCAGTACTTC.

The chain has TRBV6-6 and TRBJ1-5; tentatively, D is TRBD1 (6 bases). The CDR3 length is 14 residues. CDR1 is MNHNY and CDR2 is SVGAGI in the germline V gene (reference sequence). The V and J ends lost 5 bases and 2 bases respectively, with 10 bases between them. The CDR3 nucleotides read TGTGCCAGCAGTCACAGACAGGGCAATCAGCCCCAGCATTTT. Its protein is CASSHRQGNQPQHF.

The chain's CDR3 is CASSQGGTDYGYTF. The DNA for the CDR3 is TGTGCCAGCAGCCAAGGTGGGACAGACTATGGCTACACCTTC. V and J are TRBV4-2 and TRBJ1-2, with TRBD1 matching over 7 bases. Trimming took 1 base from V and 3 from J; bases not matched to a gene: 2. The CDR3 consists of 14 residues. Germline CDR1 reads LGHNA; CDR2 reads YNFKEQ.

This clone was seen more than once but under ten times. Other DNA sequences in the same sample also yield this CDR3. The chain uses TRBV7-2 and TRBJ2-5; D may be TRBD1 (6 bases). Germline CDR1 SGHTA, CDR2 FQGNSA. The CDR3 runs 15 residues. V was cut by 5 bases and J by 2 bases, with 15 bases left in between. CDR3 protein: CASSQGTSLQETQYF. CDR3 DNA sequence: TGTGCCAGCAGCCAAGGGACATCCCTGCAAGAGACCCAGTACTTC.

The chain couples TRBV7-2 to TRBJ2-3; D possibly corresponds to TRBD2 (5 bases). This CDR3 region has 14 residues. Germline V gene lookup returns CDR1 SGHTA and CDR2 FQGNSA. The V gene lost 7 bases and the J gene lost 4 bases, with 15 bases spanning the gap. The CDR3 nucleotides read TGTGCCAGCATCCCACGGTTCGGGGCAGATACGCAGTATTTT. Its translation: CASIPRFGADTQYF.

V gene TRBV7-6 combines with J gene TRBJ1-4; 8 nucleotides align to TRBD1. CDR1 is SGHVS, CDR2 FNYEAQ, per germline. V was pared by 5 bases and J by 7 bases, with 6 bases of the junction left unmatched. This CDR3 contains 14 residues. CDR3 sequence reads: CASSIRQGSEKLFF. For the CDR3, the DNA is TGTGCCAGCAGCATAAGACAGGGGAGTGAAAAACTGTTTTTT. Based on the CDR3 plus reference TRBV7-6 and TRBJ1-4, the full variable domain is GAGVSQSPRYKVTKRGQDVALRCDPISGHVSLYWYRQALGQGPEFLTYFNYEAQQDKSGLPNDRFSAERPEGSISTLTIQRTEQRDSAMYRCASSIRQGSEKLFFGSGTQLSVL.

In DNA form, the CDR3 reads TGTGCCAGCAGCGTACTCAGCACAGATACGCAGTATTTT. Translating gives CASSVLSTDTQYF. This chain links TRBV9 with TRBJ2-3, with no clear D. The V and J ends lost 1 base and 0 bases respectively, with 3 bases between them. Germline assignment: CDR1 SGDLS and CDR2 YYNGEE. The CDR3 covers 13 residues.

The chain recombines TRBV9 with TRBJ2-7; TRBD1 is a possible D gene (6 bases). V lost 3 bases, J lost 5 bases, and 18 bases lay in between. This CDR3 contains 15 residues. Germline CDR1 and CDR2: SGDLS and YYNGEE. CDR3 amino acids: CASSADMTGGHEQYF. The CDR3 coding sequence is TGTGCCAGCAGCGCCGACATGACAGGAGGCCACGAGCAGTACTTC.

This clone was picked up a small number of times. In the same sample, other DNA sequences code for this CDR3. The CDR3 region has the DNA TGTGCCAGCAGGGGGGGAGGTCTTAGAAACACCATATATTTT. Translated: CASRGGGLRNTIYF. The chain is built from TRBV6-1 and TRBJ1-3, with D possibly matching TRBD1 (5 bases). Germline loops: CDR1 MNHNS, CDR2 SASEGT. The CDR3 consists of 14 residues. V dropped 6 bases and J dropped 5 bases, with 14 bases sitting between them.

This clone was detected a few times. The chain has TRBV25-1 and TRBJ2-3; 11 bases are a match to TRBD2. Trimming took 3 bases from V and 8 from J; bases not matched to a gene: 13. Germline loops: CDR1 MGHDK, CDR2 SYGVNS. This CDR3 contains 17 residues. CDR3 loop: CASSDRRLAGMVGTQYF. In DNA form, the CDR3 reads TGTGCCAGCAGTGACCGACGACTAGCGGGGATGGTTGGTACGCAGTATTTT.

The V gene is TRBV2, the J gene TRBJ1-5, with D possibly matching TRBD1 (6 bases). With 5 bases removed from V and 2 bases from J, the gap between germline ends came to 16 bases. The germline V gene has CDR1 SNHLY and CDR2 FYNNEI. The CDR3 is made up of 16 amino acids. For the CDR3, the DNA is TGTGCCAGCAGTAACAGGGTCCCGATTCGCAATCAGCCCCAGCATTTT. This sequence encodes CASSNRVPIRNQPQHF.